This T cell receptor beta chain is from a study of cytomegalovirus exposure and HLA in healthy donors. Study conclusions and caveats: The tendency of first-cohort TCR clusters to co-occur in the 110 or so validation repertoires emerged from a later analysis. Most TCR sequences were seen very rarely across donors, but some public TCRs occurred in many.

TCRdb's table, derived via immunoSEQ multiplex PCR, lists solely in-frame clones and lacks some. This sample yields about 150,000 clones, of which approximately 90% are seen a single time; roughly 6.4% belongs to the top ten. Per germline, CDR1 LNHDA and CDR2 SQIVND (reference sequence). The CDR3 sequence is 13 residues long. V was cut by 3 bases and J by 4 bases, with 9 bases left in between. As regards this clone: What it recognizes is unknown.

This receptor was taken from a woman aged 25-40 years in good health and CMV-seropositive. Specimen: PBMCs. The V gene is TRBV19, the J gene TRBJ1-1; weak D call: TRBD1 (6 bases). CDR3 amino acids: CASSMQGRTEAFF. For the CDR3, the DNA is TGTGCCAGTAGTATGCAGGGGCGCACTGAAGCTTTCTTT.